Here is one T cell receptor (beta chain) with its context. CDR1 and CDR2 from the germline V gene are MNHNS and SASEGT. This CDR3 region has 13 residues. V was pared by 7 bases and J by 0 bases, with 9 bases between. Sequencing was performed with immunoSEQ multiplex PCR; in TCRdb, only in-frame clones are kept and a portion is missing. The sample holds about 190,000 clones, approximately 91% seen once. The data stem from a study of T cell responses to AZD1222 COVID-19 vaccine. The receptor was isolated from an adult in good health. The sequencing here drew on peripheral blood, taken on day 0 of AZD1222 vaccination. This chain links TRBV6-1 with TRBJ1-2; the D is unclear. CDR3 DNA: TGTGCCAGCATCGGAGCTGCTAACTATGGCTACACCTTC. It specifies CASIGAANYGYTF.